These T cell receptor beta chains were read from a single sample in a study of vaccination effects on CD4 cells after COVID-19. Antigens of these TCRs are unknown. The assay was immunoSEQ multiplex PCR, and TCRdb's table has in-frame clones only and misses some. The repertoire holds about 66,000 clones, with roughly 80% as singletons. Specimen: CD4+ T cells from PBMCs cultured without peptide, collected after COVID-19 vaccination. The receptors derive from a human donor who received a COVID-19 vaccine. CDR3s leave out the opening cysteine and the closing phenylalanine or tryptophan.

V gene,CDR3 protein
TRBV14,ASSQRGGFEQF
TRBV6-5,ASERGSGNTIY
TRBV5-4,ASSLAFNGYGYT
TRBV5-1,ASSAYPDRGTDTQY
TRBV5-1,ASSLDNSYETQY
TRBV6-5,ASLENEKLF
TRBV3-1/TRBV3-2,ASSQDPPRRGTTDTQY
TRBV7-3,ASSRDRGSVEQF
TRBV19,ASSRKSYNSPLH
TRBV5-4,ASSARESTDTQY
TRBV7-3,ASGLAAQETQY
TRBV6-1,ASSEARGRVTEAF
TRBV30,AWSRIGGNSPLH
TRBV7-2,ASSLLLGQSYGYT
TRBV9,ASSELAGGSTDTQY
TRBV7-2,ASSFQQGAGIQF
TRBV11-3,ASSLGWGDDYGYT
TRBV5-8,ATPPNRGDEQF
TRBV7-9,ASSEHISGNTIY
TRBV19,ASSIAFGQNNSPLH
TRBV30,AWSSDRKPTNEKLF
TRBV7-2,ASSLQRDSNQPQH
TRBV11-2,ASSRGVGSEAF
TRBV18,ASSPTRGGRYNEQF
TRBV30,AWSVTSGVETQY
TRBV5-1,ASSLGAGGDEQF
TRBV6-2/TRBV6-3,ASSGRGTNTGELF
TRBV15,ATSRDLSRGGRTDTQY
TRBV5-4,ASMTGNQETQY
TRBV7-2,ASSFAGSTDTQY
TRBV23-1,ASSLPPEGQGRKNIQY